Below, one TCR beta chain is given with its context. The CDR3 is 16 amino acids. Trimming shortened V by 2 bases and J by 1 base, and 14 bases separated the two germline ends. CDR1 and CDR2 (germline): MGHRA, YSYEKL. The data were taken from a study of blood T cell repertoires in COVID-19. This table comes from immunoSEQ multiplex PCR, and its TCRdb copy is limited to in-frame clones, with some not included. The table has about 40,000 clones, around 83% seen once. The sequencing sample was made of peripheral blood. J is TRBJ1-2 and V is TRBV4-1; no clear D. The clonotype originates from an older woman with acute or convalescent COVID-19. CDR3 loop: CASSQPGTSGNYGYTF. CDR3 DNA: TGCGCCAGCAGCCAACCGGGTACATCCGGTAACTATGGCTACACCTTC.